Listed below are T cell receptor beta chains from one sample, sequenced in a study of cytomegalovirus exposure and HLA in healthy donors. Measured with immunoSEQ multiplex PCR; TCRdb has only the in-frame clones, and not every one. The table has fewer than 400,000 clones, around 90% seen once. Sequenced sample: PBMCs. The receptors here all came from a man aged 25-45 years in good health and CMV-seronegative. The CDR3 runs from the conserved cysteine through the conserved F or W. Each record gives: V gene, J gene, D gene, clone size, CDR3 DNA, CDR3 protein. A D gene is named only where the DNA matches it firmly. The size entry is marked missing in some rows and otherwise reads once, few, many or a size class.

v_call: TRBV6-1; j_call: TRBJ1-2; d_call: -; clone_size: -; cdr3_nt: TGTGCCAGCGTGTCAGGGCCTGCTAACTATGGCTACACCTTC; cdr3_aa: CASVSGPANYGYTF
v_call: TRBV5-6; j_call: TRBJ1-1; d_call: -; clone_size: -; cdr3_nt: TGTGCCAGCGAACCCCGGGGGGGTTACACTGAAGCTTTCTTT; cdr3_aa: CASEPRGGYTEAFF
v_call: TRBV4-3; j_call: TRBJ1-3; d_call: -; clone_size: -; cdr3_nt: TGCGCCAGCACCCGGACAGAAAGGTCTGGAAACACCATATATTTT; cdr3_aa: CASTRTERSGNTIYF
v_call: TRBV11-2; j_call: TRBJ2-7; d_call: -; clone_size: many; cdr3_nt: TGTGCCAGCAGCTTAGCCCAATCACAGAGACAGTACTTC; cdr3_aa: CASSLAQSQRQYF
v_call: TRBV5-6; j_call: TRBJ1-2; d_call: -; clone_size: -; cdr3_nt: TGTGCCAGCAGCTTGTTGGGGGCCGGTGGCTACACCTTC; cdr3_aa: CASSLLGAGGYTF
v_call: TRBV2; j_call: TRBJ2-7; d_call: TRBD1; clone_size: -; cdr3_nt: TGTGCCAGCGGTGGGACAGCCGATGTAGGGCACTTC; cdr3_aa: CASGGTADVGHF
v_call: TRBV2; j_call: TRBJ1-2; d_call: -; clone_size: -; cdr3_nt: TGTGCCAGCATGGCAGGACTTTATGGCTACACCTTC; cdr3_aa: CASMAGLYGYTF
v_call: TRBV10-2; j_call: TRBJ2-3; d_call: TRBD2; clone_size: -; cdr3_nt: TGCGCCAGCAGTGAGAAGCGGGGGGGTTTAACAGATACGCAGTATTTT; cdr3_aa: CASSEKRGGLTDTQYF
v_call: TRBV5-1; j_call: TRBJ1-1; d_call: -; clone_size: -; cdr3_nt: TGCGCCAGCAGCTTGGTCGGGGAAGGGAGCACTGAAGCTTTCTTT; cdr3_aa: CASSLVGEGSTEAFF
v_call: TRBV7-9; j_call: TRBJ1-2; d_call: -; clone_size: -; cdr3_nt: TGTGCCAGCAGCTTGGTTACGGAAGAGGTCTATGGCTACACCTTC; cdr3_aa: CASSLVTEEVYGYTF
v_call: TRBV7-7; j_call: TRBJ2-5; d_call: -; clone_size: -; cdr3_nt: TGTGCCAGCAGCCTGGGGCCAGGGCAAGAGACCCAGTACTTC; cdr3_aa: CASSLGPGQETQYF
v_call: TRBV29-1; j_call: TRBJ1-3; d_call: -; clone_size: -; cdr3_nt: TGCAGCGTTGAAGATACAAGGGGCCTACTCTCTGGAAACACCATATATTTT; cdr3_aa: CSVEDTRGLLSGNTIYF
v_call: TRBV27; j_call: TRBJ1-2; d_call: -; clone_size: -; cdr3_nt: TGTGCCAGCAGAGCTCTGCCGAGCACAGGGTATTACTATGGCTACACCTTC; cdr3_aa: CASRALPSTGYYYGYTF
v_call: TRBV5-1; j_call: TRBJ1-1; d_call: -; clone_size: -; cdr3_nt: TGCGCCAGCACCGAAGACGGGTCCCGTGCTGAAGCTTTCTTT; cdr3_aa: CASTEDGSRAEAFF
v_call: TRBV29-1; j_call: TRBJ1-1; d_call: -; clone_size: once; cdr3_nt: TGCAGCGTTGGGGGGCAGTGGGCCACTGAAGCTTTCTTT; cdr3_aa: CSVGGQWATEAFF
v_call: TRBV19; j_call: TRBJ2-3; d_call: TRBD2; clone_size: once; cdr3_nt: TGTGCCAGTCAGTCCCCCGGGACTAGCGGGGCCACAGATACGCAGTATTTT; cdr3_aa: CASQSPGTSGATDTQYF
v_call: TRBV5-1; j_call: TRBJ1-5; d_call: -; clone_size: -; cdr3_nt: TGCGCCAGCAGCTCCCCCCGGGGTCACAATCAGCCCCAGCATTTT; cdr3_aa: CASSSPRGHNQPQHF
v_call: TRBV7-9; j_call: TRBJ2-5; d_call: -; clone_size: -; cdr3_nt: TGTGCCAGCAGCTTGGGGGGGCCCCAAGAGACCCAGTACTTC; cdr3_aa: CASSLGGPQETQYF
v_call: TRBV9; j_call: TRBJ2-7; d_call: TRBD1; clone_size: -; cdr3_nt: TGTGCCAGCAGCCCACAGGACAGGGGGCTGTTCGAGCAGTACTTC; cdr3_aa: CASSPQDRGLFEQYF
v_call: TRBV9; j_call: TRBJ2-7; d_call: -; clone_size: -; cdr3_nt: TGTGCCAGCAGCGTAGGACAGCTTACAGTTTACGAGCAGTACTTC; cdr3_aa: CASSVGQLTVYEQYF
v_call: TRBV27; j_call: TRBJ1-2; d_call: TRBD1; clone_size: -; cdr3_nt: TGTGCCAGCAGTTTATCGGACAGGTGGCATGGCTACACCTTC; cdr3_aa: CASSLSDRWHGYTF
v_call: TRBV18; j_call: TRBJ2-5; d_call: -; clone_size: few; cdr3_nt: TGTGCCAGCTCACCACCACAGATAGAGACCCAGTACTTC; cdr3_aa: CASSPPQIETQYF
v_call: TRBV7-9; j_call: TRBJ2-1; d_call: TRBD1; clone_size: -; cdr3_nt: TGTGCCAGCAGCCTACGAACCGGGACAGGGCTGGACAATGAGCAGTTCTTC; cdr3_aa: CASSLRTGTGLDNEQFF
v_call: TRBV7-9; j_call: TRBJ2-7; d_call: -; clone_size: -; cdr3_nt: TGTGCCAGCAGCTTAGGAGGGAACCCCTACGAGCAGTACTTC; cdr3_aa: CASSLGGNPYEQYF
v_call: TRBV2; j_call: TRBJ2-7; d_call: -; clone_size: -; cdr3_nt: TGTGCCAGCAGTGCGTTCGAGCAGTACTTC; cdr3_aa: CASSAFEQYF
v_call: TRBV5-4; j_call: TRBJ1-3; d_call: -; clone_size: -; cdr3_nt: TGTGCCAGCAGCTTGGCCGGGGGGGGCGCGTCTGGAAACACCATATATTTT; cdr3_aa: CASSLAGGGASGNTIYF
v_call: TRBV6-1; j_call: TRBJ1-6; d_call: -; clone_size: few; cdr3_nt: TGTGCCAGCACCCGAAGGGGTGGGCCGAATTCACCCCTCCACTTT; cdr3_aa: CASTRRGGPNSPLHF
v_call: TRBV12-5; j_call: TRBJ1-1; d_call: -; clone_size: -; cdr3_nt: TGTGCTAGTGGTTCGACAGGAGATTATATGAACACTGAAGCTTTCTTT; cdr3_aa: CASGSTGDYMNTEAFF
v_call: TRBV5-6; j_call: TRBJ1-2; d_call: -; clone_size: -; cdr3_nt: TGTGCCAGCCGACGACAGGCCGACTATGGCTACACCTTC; cdr3_aa: CASRRQADYGYTF
v_call: TRBV7-2; j_call: TRBJ2-7; d_call: -; clone_size: -; cdr3_nt: TGTGCCAGCACCACACAGGGTTTTGGCTCCTACGAGCAGTACTTC; cdr3_aa: CASTTQGFGSYEQYF
v_call: TRBV5-1; j_call: TRBJ2-3; d_call: TRBD2; clone_size: -; cdr3_nt: TGCGCCAGCAGCTCAGAGCGGGGGGGCGACACAGATACGCAGTATTTT; cdr3_aa: CASSSERGGDTDTQYF
v_call: TRBV4-1; j_call: TRBJ2-2; d_call: -; clone_size: -; cdr3_nt: TGCGCCAGCAGCCAATCCGACATGGACACCGGGGAGCTGTTTTTT; cdr3_aa: CASSQSDMDTGELFF
v_call: TRBV10-2; j_call: TRBJ1-2; d_call: -; clone_size: -; cdr3_nt: TGCGCCAGCAGTGATACAACAGGGAATAACTATGGCTACACCTTC; cdr3_aa: CASSDTTGNNYGYTF
v_call: TRBV2; j_call: TRBJ2-3; d_call: -; clone_size: -; cdr3_nt: TGTGCCAGCAGTGTGCAGTGGAGCACAGATACGCAGTATTTT; cdr3_aa: CASSVQWSTDTQYF
v_call: TRBV7-8; j_call: TRBJ2-1; d_call: -; clone_size: -; cdr3_nt: TGTGCCAGCAGCTTAGCGGTGGCAGCCCGGGTCTATGAGCAGTTCTTC; cdr3_aa: CASSLAVAARVYEQFF
v_call: TRBV5-1; j_call: TRBJ1-5; d_call: -; clone_size: once; cdr3_nt: TGCGCCAGCGATCCGAGGGGCAATCAGCCCCAGCATTTT; cdr3_aa: CASDPRGNQPQHF
v_call: TRBV27; j_call: TRBJ2-2; d_call: -; clone_size: -; cdr3_nt: TGTGCCAGCAAGCCAACAGGGAACACCGGGGAGCTGTTTTTT; cdr3_aa: CASKPTGNTGELFF
v_call: TRBV7-2; j_call: TRBJ2-2; d_call: TRBD1; clone_size: -; cdr3_nt: TGTGCCAGCAGCTTAGCCCCCCCGGGACAGGGGAACACCGGGGAGCTGTTTTTT; cdr3_aa: CASSLAPPGQGNTGELFF
v_call: TRBV28; j_call: TRBJ1-2; d_call: -; clone_size: -; cdr3_nt: TGTGCCAGCAGTTTAAATTTGATCCCAACCCCCCCGAGTGGCTACACCTTC; cdr3_aa: CASSLNLIPTPPSGYTF
v_call: TRBV19; j_call: TRBJ1-2; d_call: TRBD1; clone_size: -; cdr3_nt: TGTGCCAGTAGTTATGGGACAGTCTATGGCTACACCTTC; cdr3_aa: CASSYGTVYGYTF
v_call: TRBV9; j_call: TRBJ2-2; d_call: -; clone_size: -; cdr3_nt: TGTGCCAGCAGCGTAATCGGGGATACGAACACCGGGGAGCTGTTTTTT; cdr3_aa: CASSVIGDTNTGELFF
v_call: TRBV27; j_call: TRBJ1-2; d_call: -; clone_size: -; cdr3_nt: TGTGCCAGCAGTTTAAGTGTAGGGGGGGACTATGGCTACACCTTC; cdr3_aa: CASSLSVGGDYGYTF
v_call: TRBV21-1; j_call: TRBJ2-3; d_call: -; clone_size: few; cdr3_nt: TGTGCCAAGGACGGGGGAAAAATAACAGATACGCAGTATTTT; cdr3_aa: CAKDGGKITDTQYF
v_call: TRBV11-3; j_call: TRBJ1-1; d_call: -; clone_size: -; cdr3_nt: TGTGCCAGCAGCTTAGGGACATCCAACACTGAAGCTTTCTTT; cdr3_aa: CASSLGTSNTEAFF
v_call: TRBV11-2; j_call: TRBJ2-7; d_call: -; clone_size: -; cdr3_nt: TGTGCCAGCAGCTTATCTCGCAGCTACGAGCAGTACTTC; cdr3_aa: CASSLSRSYEQYF
v_call: TRBV7-2; j_call: TRBJ1-3; d_call: TRBD1; clone_size: -; cdr3_nt: TGTGCCAGCAGCTTACTTACAGGGGATGGTTTGTATTTT; cdr3_aa: CASSLLTGDGLYF